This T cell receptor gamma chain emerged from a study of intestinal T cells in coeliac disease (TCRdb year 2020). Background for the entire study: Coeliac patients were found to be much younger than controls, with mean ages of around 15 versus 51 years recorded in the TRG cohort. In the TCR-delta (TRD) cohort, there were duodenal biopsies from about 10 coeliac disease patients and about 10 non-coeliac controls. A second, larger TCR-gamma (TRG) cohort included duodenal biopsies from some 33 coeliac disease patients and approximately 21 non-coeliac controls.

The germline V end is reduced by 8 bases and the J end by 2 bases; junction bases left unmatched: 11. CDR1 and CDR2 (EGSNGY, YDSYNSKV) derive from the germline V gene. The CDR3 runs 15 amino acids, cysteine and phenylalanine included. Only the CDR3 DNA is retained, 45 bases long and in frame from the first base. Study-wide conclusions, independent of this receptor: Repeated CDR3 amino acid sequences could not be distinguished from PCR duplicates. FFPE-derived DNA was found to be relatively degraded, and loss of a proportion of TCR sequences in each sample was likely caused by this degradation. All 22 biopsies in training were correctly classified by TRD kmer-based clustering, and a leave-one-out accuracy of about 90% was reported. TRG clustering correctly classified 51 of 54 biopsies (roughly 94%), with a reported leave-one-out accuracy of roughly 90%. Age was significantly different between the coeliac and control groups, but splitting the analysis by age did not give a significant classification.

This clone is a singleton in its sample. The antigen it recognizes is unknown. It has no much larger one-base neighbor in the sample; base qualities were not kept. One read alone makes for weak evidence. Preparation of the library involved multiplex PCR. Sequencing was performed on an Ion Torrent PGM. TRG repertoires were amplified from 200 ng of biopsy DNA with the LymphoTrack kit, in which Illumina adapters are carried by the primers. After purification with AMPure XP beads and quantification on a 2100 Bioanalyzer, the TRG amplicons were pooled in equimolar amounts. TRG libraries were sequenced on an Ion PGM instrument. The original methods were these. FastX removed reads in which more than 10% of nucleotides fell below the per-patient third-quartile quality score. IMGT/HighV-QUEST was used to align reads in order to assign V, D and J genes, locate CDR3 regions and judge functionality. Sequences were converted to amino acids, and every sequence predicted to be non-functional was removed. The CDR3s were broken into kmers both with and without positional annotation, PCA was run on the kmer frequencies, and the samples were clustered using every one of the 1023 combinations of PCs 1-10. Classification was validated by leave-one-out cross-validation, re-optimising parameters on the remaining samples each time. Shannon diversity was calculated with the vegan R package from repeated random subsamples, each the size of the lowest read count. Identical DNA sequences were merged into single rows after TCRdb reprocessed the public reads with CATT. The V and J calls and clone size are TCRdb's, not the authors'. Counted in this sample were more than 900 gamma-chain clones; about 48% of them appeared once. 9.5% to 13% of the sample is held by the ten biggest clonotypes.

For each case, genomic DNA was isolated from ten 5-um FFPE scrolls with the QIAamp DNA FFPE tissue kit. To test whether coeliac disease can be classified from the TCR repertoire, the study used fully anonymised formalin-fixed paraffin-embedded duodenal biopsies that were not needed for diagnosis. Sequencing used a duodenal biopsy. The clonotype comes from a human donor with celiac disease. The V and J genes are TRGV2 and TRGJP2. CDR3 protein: CATLGRQSSDWIKTF. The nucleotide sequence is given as TGTGCCACCTTGGGACGACAGAGTAGTGATTGGATCAAGACGTTT.